What follows are 10 T cell receptor beta chains derived from one specimen sequenced in a study of OX40 agonist ivuxolimab in advanced cancers. Profiling relied on immunoSEQ multiplex PCR, and the TCRdb table lists in-frame clones only, not all of them. The sample holds almost 35,000 clones, 70% to 85% seen once. The sample was CD4+ or CD8+ T cells sorted from blood, taken in a trial of the OX40 agonist ivuxolimab. The receptors come from an adult with an advanced solid tumor such as melanoma, head and neck, liver or kidney cancer.

V and J are TRBV30 and TRBJ1-6, with a tentative D call TRBD1 (6 bases). V shed 0 bases and J shed 0 bases, with 12 bases lying between them. Germline CDR1 reads GTSNPN; CDR2 reads SVGIG (reference sequence). This CDR3 has 17 residues. Here the CDR3 DNA reads TGTGCCTGGAGTGTAGCAGGGGCAAGCTCCTATAATTCACCCCTCCACTTT. Amino acids: CAWSVAGASSYNSPLHF.

The chain carries TRBV29-1 and TRBJ2-5; no definite D call. Matching the DNA end better, TRBJ2-7 makes the J call doubtful. This CDR3 spans 13 amino acids. The germline V gene encodes CDR1 SQVTM and CDR2 ANQGSEA. The chain's CDR3 is CSVEDRSSYEQYF. The CDR3 DNA is TGCAGCGTTGAAGACAGGAGTTCCTACGAGCAGTACTTC.

V gene TRBV19 combines with J gene TRBJ2-5; either TRBD1 or TRBD2 may fit D (6 bases each). From germline, CDR1 is LNHDA and CDR2 SQIVND (reference sequence). CDR3 length: 14 residues. Trimming took 3 bases from V and 5 from J, leaving 13 bases between them. The CDR3 sequence: CASSIGGQGETQYF. The CDR3, as DNA: TGTGCCAGTAGTATTGGGGGGCAGGGGGAGACCCAGTACTTC.

The rearrangement links TRBV30 to TRBJ1-2; TRBD1 agrees at 10 bases. V trimming: 3 bases; J trimming: 6 bases; junction bases outside the gene matches: 4. The CDR3 totals 13 residues. Looked up from germline, CDR1 is GTSNPN and CDR2 is SVGIG (reference sequence). CDR3 nucleotide sequence: TGTGCCTGGAGGGACAGGGGGGCGGATGGCTACACCTTC. Amino acids: CAWRDRGADGYTF.

The rearrangement joins TRBV9 to TRBJ2-5; 10 positions agree with TRBD1. The CDR3 is 18 amino acids. V was pared by 0 bases and J by 5 bases, with 13 bases of the junction left unmatched. Germline CDR1 and CDR2: SGDLS and YYNGEE. The CDR3 DNA reads TGTGCCAGCAGCGTAGCGGACGACAGGGGGCGGTATTCGGAGACCCAGTACTTC. It specifies CASSVADDRGRYSETQYF.

This clone came up a few times. This chain joins TRBV30 and TRBJ1-5, with D unresolved. Germline CDR1 is GTSNPN and CDR2 is SVGIG (reference sequence). V lost 4 bases and J 2 bases, leaving 15 bases between the germline ends. The CDR3 contains 15 residues. The CDR3 reads CAWNKGTRGNQPQHF. Written as DNA, the CDR3 is TGTGCCTGGAATAAGGGAACCCGGGGCAATCAGCCCCAGCATTTT.

This chain connects TRBV15 to TRBJ2-3; TRBD2 aligns across 10 bases. In germline, CDR1 is LNHNV, CDR2 YYDKDF (reference sequence). The CDR3 contains 17 residues. After removal of 0 bases from V and 2 bases from J, the junction contained 5 bases not matched to a gene. CDR3 region: CATSREVAGGNTDTQYF. CDR3 nucleotides: TGTGCCACCAGCAGAGAGGTAGCGGGGGGAAACACAGATACGCAGTATTTT. Drawing the rest from reference TRBV15 and TRBJ2-3, the complete variable domain is DAMVIQNPRYQVTQFGKPVTLSCSQTLNHNVMYWYQQKSSQAPKLLFHYYDKDFNNEADTPDNFQSRRPNTSFCFLDIRSPGLGDTAMYLCATSREVAGGNTDTQYFGPGTRLTVL.

The CDR3 region has the DNA TGCGCCAGCAGGTTAGCGGGGGGCTCAGATACGCAGTATTTT. Amino acids: CASRLAGGSDTQYF. This chain links TRBV5-1 with TRBJ2-3, with 10 bases identical to TRBD2. The CDR3 sequence is 14 residues long. Germline CDR1 SGHRS, CDR2 YFSETQ. Trimming cost V 5 bases and J 4 bases; bases outside gene matches: 4.

On this clone: Relative to the germline gene, one junction end is altered; a read error may explain this. This rearrangement joins TRBV19 to TRBJ1-1, with 7 bases fitting TRBD1. The V gene's germline CDR1 is LNHDA and CDR2 SQIVND (reference sequence). This CDR3 comprises 16 residues. This chain's CDR3 is CASRIDRAKPATEAFF. The CDR3 DNA follows: TGTGCCAGTAGAATAGACAGGGCAAAGCCGGCGACTGAAGCTTTCTTT.

The rearrangement uses TRBV28 and TRBJ1-1; perhaps TRBD1 as D (5 bases). The germline V gene encodes CDR1 MDHEN and CDR2 SYDVKM. The CDR3 has 17 amino acids. V shed 4 bases and J shed 1 base, with 19 bases lying between them. CDR3 protein: CASSSPFFRAGNTEAFF. The DNA of the CDR3 is TGTGCCAGCAGTTCCCCTTTCTTCAGGGCCGGGAACACTGAAGCTTTCTTT.